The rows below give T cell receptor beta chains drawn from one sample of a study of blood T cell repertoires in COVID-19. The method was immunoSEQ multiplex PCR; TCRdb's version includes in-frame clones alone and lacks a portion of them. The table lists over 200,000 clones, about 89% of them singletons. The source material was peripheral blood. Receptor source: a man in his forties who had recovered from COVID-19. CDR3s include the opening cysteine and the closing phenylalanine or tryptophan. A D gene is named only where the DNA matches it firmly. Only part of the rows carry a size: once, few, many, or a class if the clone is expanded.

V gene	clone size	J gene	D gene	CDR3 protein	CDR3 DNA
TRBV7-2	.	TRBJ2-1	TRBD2	CASSFWGRGQLAGNEEQFF	TGTGCCAGCAGCTTCTGGGGCAGGGGGCAACTAGCGGGAAATGAAGAGCAGTTCTTC
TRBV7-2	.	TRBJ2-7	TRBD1	CASSFDGTGVHEQYF	TGTGCCAGCAGCTTCGACGGGACAGGGGTCCACGAGCAGTACTTC
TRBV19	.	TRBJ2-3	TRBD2	CASTSRTRGYTDTQYF	TGTGCCAGTACCTCAAGGACTAGGGGATATACAGATACGCAGTATTTT
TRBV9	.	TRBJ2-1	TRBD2	CASSVGGRGYNEQFF	TGTGCCAGCAGCGTAGGTGGGAGGGGTTACAATGAGCAGTTCTTC
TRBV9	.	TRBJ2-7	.	CASSVSGSYEQYF	TGTGCCAGCAGCGTCTCAGGGTCCTACGAGCAGTACTTC
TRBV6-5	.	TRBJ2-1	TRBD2	CASSYSPSGRAGEQFF	TGTGCCAGCAGTTACTCGCCTAGCGGGAGGGCCGGGGAGCAGTTCTTC
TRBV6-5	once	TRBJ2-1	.	CASSRTGHQFF	TGTGCCAGCAGCCGGACTGGTCATCAGTTCTTC
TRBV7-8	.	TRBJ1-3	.	CASSVDQSGNTIYF	TGTGCCAGCAGCGTTGATCAGTCTGGAAACACCATATATTTT
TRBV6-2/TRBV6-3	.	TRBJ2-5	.	CASSTTGGGLRETQYF	TGTGCCAGCAGTACCACGGGAGGGGGCCTGAGAGAGACCCAGTACTTC
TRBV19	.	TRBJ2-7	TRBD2	CARRLAGGCEHEQYF	TGTGCCAGAAGACTAGCGGGAGGTTGTGAACATGAGCAGTACTTC
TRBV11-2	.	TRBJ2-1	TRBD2	CASSSGTSGGSHNEQFF	TGTGCCAGCAGCTCCGGGACTAGCGGGGGATCTCACAATGAGCAGTTCTTC
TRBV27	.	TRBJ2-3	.	CASSRGGTDTQYF	TGTGCCAGCAGCCGAGGTGGCACAGATACGCAGTATTTT
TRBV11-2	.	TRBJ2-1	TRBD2	CASSRGSPSGGRTYNEQFF	TGTGCCAGCAGCCGGGGGTCGCCTAGCGGGGGCCGAACCTACAATGAGCAGTTCTTC
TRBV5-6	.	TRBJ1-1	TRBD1	CASSLGTGENTEAFF	TGTGCCAGCAGCTTGGGTACAGGGGAGAACACTGAAGCTTTCTTT
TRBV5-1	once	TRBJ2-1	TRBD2	CASSRSGGYYNEQFF	TGCGCCAGCAGCCGTAGCGGGGGCTACTACAATGAGCAGTTCTTC
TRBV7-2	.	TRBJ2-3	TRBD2	CASSSSGRGDTQYF	TGTGCCAGCAGTTCTAGCGGGAGGGGGGATACGCAGTATTTT
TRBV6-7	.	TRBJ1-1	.	CASSLIPGTMNTEAFF	TGTGCCAGCAGTCTCATCCCGGGGACAATGAACACTGAAGCTTTCTTT
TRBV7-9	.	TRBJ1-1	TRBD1	CASTGRDSLFTEAFF	TGTGCCAGCACCGGGCGGGACAGCCTTTTCACTGAAGCTTTCTTT
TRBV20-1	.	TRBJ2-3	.	CSAPLVDTQYF	TGCAGTGCTCCACTAGTTGATACGCAGTATTTT
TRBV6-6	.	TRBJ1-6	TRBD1	CASSSSGQGKIAPLHF	TGTGCCAGCAGTTCATCCGGACAGGGGAAAATCGCGCCCCTCCACTTT
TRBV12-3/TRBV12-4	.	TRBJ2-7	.	CASSPLEGIQYF	TGTGCCAGCAGTCCCCTAGAAGGTATCCAGTACTTC
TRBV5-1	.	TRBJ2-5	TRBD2	CASSGLAAEETQYF	TGCGCCAGCAGTGGACTAGCGGCCGAAGAGACCCAGTACTTC
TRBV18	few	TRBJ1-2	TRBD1	CASSPTGDGYTF	TGTGCCAGCTCACCGACAGGGGATGGCTACACCTTC
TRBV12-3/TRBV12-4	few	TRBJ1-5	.	CASSRQVSQPQHF	TGTGCCAGCAGCAGACAGGTTAGTCAGCCCCAGCATTTT
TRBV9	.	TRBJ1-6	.	CASSSQEGSPLHF	TGTGCCAGCAGCTCCCAGGAAGGTTCACCCCTCCACTTT
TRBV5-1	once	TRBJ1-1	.	CASSLGAAGTTEAFF	TGCGCCAGCAGCTTGGGGGCGGCGGGGACCACTGAAGCTTTCTTT
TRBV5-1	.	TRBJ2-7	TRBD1	CASSLDGTGSKQYF	TGCGCCAGCAGCTTGGACGGGACAGGGTCTAAGCAGTACTTC
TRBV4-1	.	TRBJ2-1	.	CASSQDALGGGAYNEQFF	TGCGCCAGCAGCCAAGATGCCCTGGGAGGGGGGGCCTACAATGAGCAGTTCTTC
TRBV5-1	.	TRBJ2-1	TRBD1	CASRLLDSDRAGIF	TGCGCCAGCAGGCTCCTCGACTCCGACAGGGCCGGAATCTTC
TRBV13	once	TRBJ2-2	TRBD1	CASSIRTGGKYTGELFF	TGTGCCAGCAGCATCCGGACAGGGGGAAAATACACCGGGGAGCTGTTTTTT
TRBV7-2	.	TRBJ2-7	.	CASSLDRTFGEQYF	TGTGCCAGCAGCTTAGACAGGACGTTCGGGGAGCAGTACTTC
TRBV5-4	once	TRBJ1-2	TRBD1	CASSSGQEIYGYTF	TGTGCCAGCAGCTCGGGACAGGAAATCTATGGCTACACCTTC
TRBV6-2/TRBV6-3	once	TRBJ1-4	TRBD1	CASSSLRLGQGEEKLFF	TGTGCCAGCAGCTCCCTCCGTCTCGGACAGGGAGAAGAAAAACTGTTTTTT
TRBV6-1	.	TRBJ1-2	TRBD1	CASSETHRGGYGYTF	TGTGCCAGCAGTGAAACCCACAGGGGTGGTTATGGCTACACCTTC
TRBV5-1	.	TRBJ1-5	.	CASSLAGVGNQPQHF	TGCGCCAGCAGCTTGGCGGGGGTAGGTAATCAGCCCCAGCATTTT
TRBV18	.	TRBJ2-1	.	CASSPPTLREQFF	TGTGCCAGCTCACCACCAACCCTTCGGGAGCAGTTCTTC
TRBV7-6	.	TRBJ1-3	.	CASPGRGSGNTIYF	TGTGCCAGCCCGGGGAGGGGCTCTGGAAACACCATATATTTT
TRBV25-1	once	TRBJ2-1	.	CASSDAGTYNNEQFF	TGTGCCAGCAGTGACGCCGGGACATATAACAATGAGCAGTTCTTC
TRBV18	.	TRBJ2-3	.	CASSPLPIGKRFSKNTDTQYF	TGTGCCAGCTCACCACTGCCGATAGGGAAGCGGTTCTCGAAGAACACAGATACGCAGTATTTT
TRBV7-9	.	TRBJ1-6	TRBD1	CASSPRQGKSPLHF	TGTGCCAGCAGCCCACGACAGGGAAAATCACCCCTCCACTTT
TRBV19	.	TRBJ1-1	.	CASSIVGGAVTEAFF	TGTGCCAGTAGTATAGTAGGGGGTGCAGTTACTGAAGCTTTCTTT
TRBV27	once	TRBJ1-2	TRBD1	CASSLVNRGWYGYTF	TGTGCCAGCAGTTTAGTTAACAGGGGATGGTATGGCTACACCTTC
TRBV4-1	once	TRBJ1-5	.	CASSQDPSNQPQHF	TGCGCCAGCAGCCAAGACCCGTCTAATCAGCCCCAGCATTTT
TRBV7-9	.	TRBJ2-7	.	CASSRTRPYEQYF	TGTGCCAGCAGCCGGACACGACCCTACGAGCAGTACTTC
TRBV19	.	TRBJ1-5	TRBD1	CASSMVGQGRQPQHF	TGTGCCAGTAGTATGGTGGGACAGGGCAGACAGCCCCAGCATTTT
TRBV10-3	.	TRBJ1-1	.	CAIRTTGNTEAFF	TGTGCCATCAGAACAACGGGGAACACTGAAGCTTTCTTT
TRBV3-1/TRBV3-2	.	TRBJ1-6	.	CASSQEWPGGSTPLHF	TGTGCCAGCAGCCAAGAGTGGCCAGGAGGGAGTACGCCCCTCCACTTT
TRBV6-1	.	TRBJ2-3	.	CASSEVMENRADTQYF	TGTGCCAGCAGTGAAGTAATGGAGAACCGCGCAGATACGCAGTATTTT
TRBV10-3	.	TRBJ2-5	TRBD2	CAISESTSGRIQETQYF	TGTGCCATCAGTGAGTCGACTAGCGGGAGAATCCAAGAGACCCAGTACTTC
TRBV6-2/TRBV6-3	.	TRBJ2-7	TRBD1	CASSRGQGLYEQYF	TGTGCCAGCAGCCGTGGACAGGGTCTCTACGAGCAGTACTTC
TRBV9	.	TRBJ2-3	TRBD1	CASSVPGTGVTDTQYF	TGTGCCAGCAGCGTACCAGGGACAGGGGTCACAGATACGCAGTATTTT
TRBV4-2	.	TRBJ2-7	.	CASSQDQRSYEQYF	TGTGCCAGCAGCCAAGATCAGCGGAGTTACGAGCAGTACTTC
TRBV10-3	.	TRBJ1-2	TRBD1	CAISEAWTGVGYTF	TGTGCCATCAGTGAGGCGTGGACAGGGGTTGGCTACACCTTC
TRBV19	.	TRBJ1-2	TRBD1	CASSPGTGGFGYTF	TGTGCCAGTAGTCCGGGGACAGGGGGCTTTGGCTACACCTTC
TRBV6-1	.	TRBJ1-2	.	CASSESLYGYTF	TGTGCCAGCAGTGAGTCTCTCTATGGCTACACCTTC
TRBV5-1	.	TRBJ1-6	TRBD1	CASSSEGGGNSPLHF	TGCGCCAGCAGCAGCGAAGGGGGCGGGAATTCACCCCTCCACTTT
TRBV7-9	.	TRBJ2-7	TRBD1	CASNFGQGTYEQYF	TGTGCCAGCAACTTCGGACAGGGGACTTACGAGCAGTACTTC
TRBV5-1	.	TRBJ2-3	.	CASSSSSGDTQYF	TGCGCCAGCAGCTCCTCAAGCGGGGATACGCAGTATTTT